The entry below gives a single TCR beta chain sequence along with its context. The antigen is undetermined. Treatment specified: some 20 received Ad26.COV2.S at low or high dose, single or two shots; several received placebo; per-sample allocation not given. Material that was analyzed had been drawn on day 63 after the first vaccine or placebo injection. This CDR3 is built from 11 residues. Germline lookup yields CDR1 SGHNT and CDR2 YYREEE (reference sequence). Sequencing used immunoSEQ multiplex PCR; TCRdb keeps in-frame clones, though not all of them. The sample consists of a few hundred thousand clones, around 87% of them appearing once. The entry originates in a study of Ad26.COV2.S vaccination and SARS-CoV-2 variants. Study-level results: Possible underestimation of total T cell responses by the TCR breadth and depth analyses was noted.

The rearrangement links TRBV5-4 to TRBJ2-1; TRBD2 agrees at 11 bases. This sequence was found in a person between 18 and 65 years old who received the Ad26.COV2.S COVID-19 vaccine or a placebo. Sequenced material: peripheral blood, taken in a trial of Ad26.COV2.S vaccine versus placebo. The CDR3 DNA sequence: TGTAAGGTGACTAGCGGGGATGAGCAGTTCTTC. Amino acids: CKVTSGDEQFF.